This T cell receptor beta chain appears in the sequencing data of a study of identical twins. This CDR3 spans 15 amino acids. Germline V lookup: CDR1 LGHNA, CDR2 YNFKEQ. Losses at the gene ends were 1 base for V and 3 bases for J; bases not matched to a gene: 5. Study findings and constraints: Cross-sectional statistics, not tracking of the same donors, supported the conclusions.

Template switching supplied a universal primer site; unique molecular identifiers were carried on the cDNA. Via MiXCR, TCRdb re-called the 5' RACE reads, giving one row per CDR3 protein. Of 400,000 to 550,000 distinct CDR3 sequences in the sample, roughly 21% are singletons; the top ten hold around 0.9%. This clonotype was detected a few times. What it binds is unknown. Separately, the same data were catalogued under a study of T cells expressing NK-cell markers.

This chain joins TRBV4-2 and TRBJ2-7; TRBD1 matches at 8 bases. Source material: CD4+ T cells sorted from blood. The TCR originated in a woman aged 18-29 years in good health. The CDR3 region is CASSQGTGWNYEQYF. The CDR3 DNA sequence: TGTGCCAGCAGCCAAGGGACAGGGTGGAACTACGAGCAGTACTTC.